A single sample gave rise to the 21 T cell receptor beta chains below, sequenced in a study of blood T cell repertoires in COVID-19. Sequencing was performed with immunoSEQ multiplex PCR; in TCRdb, only in-frame clones are kept and a portion is missing. The profile shows hundreds of thousands of clones, roughly nine tenths of them singletons. Sequenced sample: peripheral blood. Source of these receptors: a man aged 35 to 55 with acute or convalescent COVID-19.

V and J are TRBV7-9 and TRBJ1-2; D gene unclear. Trimming removed 2 bases at V and 7 bases at J, with 11 bases between. Germline-derived CDR1 and CDR2 are SEHNR and FQNEAQ (reference sequence). This CDR3 is 13 amino acids long. The CDR3 DNA sequence: TGTGCCAGCAGCTTACGGGAAATGGCTGGCTACACCTTC. Its protein is CASSLREMAGYTF.

This clone was found once. V gene TRBV4-2 combines with J gene TRBJ2-3; 12 positions agree with TRBD2. The V gene end was trimmed by 0 bases and the J gene end by 2 bases; junction bases not matched to a gene: 6. The germline gives CDR1 LGHNA, CDR2 YNFKEQ. The CDR3 runs 18 residues. The CDR3 region is CASSQEYRTSGTTDTQYF. Here the CDR3 DNA reads TGTGCCAGCAGCCAAGAATATAGGACTAGCGGGACCACAGATACGCAGTATTTT.

With respect to this clone: A read error may account for a junction end that differs from germline. The V gene is TRBV7-9, the J gene TRBJ1-2, with a weak D call TRBD1 (5 bases). This CDR3 spans 14 amino acids. CDR1 and CDR2 from the germline V gene are SEHNR and FQNEAQ (reference sequence). The CDR3 spells CASTLLGGEYGYTF. DNA for the CDR3: TGTGCCAGCACCTTACTTGGGGGGGAGTATGGCTACACCTTC.

This clone came up once. The genes are TRBV29-1 and TRBJ2-5; D is perhaps TRBD2 (6 bases). The V end was cut by 5 bases, the J end by 6 bases, with 13 bases between. There are 12 residues in the CDR3. CDR1 and CDR2 from the germline V gene are SQVTM and ANQGSEA. CDR3 region: CSVNDGLQTQYF. DNA for the CDR3: TGCAGCGTTAATGACGGACTACAGACCCAGTACTTC.

This chain uses TRBV28 with TRBJ1-5, with a weak D call TRBD1 (6 bases). The CDR3 runs to 16 residues. Germline CDR1 and CDR2: MDHEN and SYDVKM. The V end was cut by 7 bases, the J end by 3 bases, with 19 bases between. The CDR3 DNA is TGTGCCAGCACCCTGTCCGGGAGGGGGACCAATCAGCCCCAGCATTTT. It yields the protein CASTLSGRGTNQPQHF.

The V gene is TRBV27, the J gene TRBJ2-7; D remains ambiguous. The CDR3 consists of 13 residues. Per the germline V gene, CDR1 is MNHEY and CDR2 is SMNVEV (reference sequence). V was shortened by 2 bases and J by 2 bases, with 7 bases between the two germline ends. The CDR3 is CASSLMSAYEQYF. Written as DNA, the CDR3 is TGTGCCAGCAGTTTAATGTCAGCCTACGAGCAGTACTTC.

This sequence joins TRBV3-1 (or the pseudogene TRBV3-2) and TRBJ2-7; 11 nucleotides align to TRBD1. The V gene end was trimmed by 1 base and the J gene end by 2 bases; junction bases not matched to a gene: 4. This CDR3 has 16 residues. Germline CDR1 and CDR2: LGHDT and YNNKEL (reference sequence). In DNA form, the CDR3 reads TGTGCCAGCAGCCAAGTTGGGACAGGGGGGCCCTACGAGCAGTACTTC. Translation: CASSQVGTGGPYEQYF.

The chain uses TRBV5-1 and TRBJ2-1; 10 bases fit TRBD2. The CDR3 extends over 15 amino acids. The V gene end was trimmed by 4 bases and the J gene end by 8 bases; junction bases not matched to a gene: 9. Per the germline V gene, CDR1 is SGHRS and CDR2 is YFSETQ. The CDR3, as DNA: TGCGCCAGCAGCGCTAGCGGGAGTGGGTGGGATGAGCAGTTCTTC. Amino acids: CASSASGSGWDEQFF.

The table lists this clone with a few counts. V and J are TRBV11-2 and TRBJ1-3, with D uncertain. CDR3 length equals 15 residues. Trimming took off 0 bases at V and 0 bases at J, with 6 bases between the two ends. Germline V gene data show CDR1 as SGHAT and CDR2 as FQNNGV. CDR3 sequence: CASSLDSGSGNTIYF. CDR3 coding DNA: TGTGCCAGCAGCTTAGATTCCGGCTCTGGAAACACCATATATTTT.

The chain combines TRBV27 with TRBJ1-2; the D gene is possibly TRBD1 (6 bases). Germline values: CDR1 MNHEY, CDR2 SMNVEV (reference sequence). Trimming took off 8 bases at V and 6 bases at J, with 16 bases between the two ends. This CDR3 contains 13 residues. CDR3 sequence (DNA): TGTGCCAGCTCGGGGGGCGGGAAACATGGCTACACCTTC. This sequence encodes CASSGGGKHGYTF.

The V gene is TRBV3-1 (or the pseudogene TRBV3-2), the J gene TRBJ2-7, with D possibly being TRBD1 (6 bases). V dropped 3 bases and J dropped 4 bases, with 10 bases sitting between them. There are 13 residues in the CDR3. The V gene's germline CDR1 is LGHDT and CDR2 YNNKEL (reference sequence). CDR3 nucleotides: TGTGCCAGCAGCCATTACAGGGATTACGAGCAGTACTTC. The encoded protein is CASSHYRDYEQYF.

The V gene is TRBV7-9, the J gene TRBJ1-5, with D unclear. The CDR3 runs 14 residues. V lost 1 base to trimming and J lost 3 bases, with 7 bases between them. The germline V gene encodes CDR1 SEHNR and CDR2 FQNEAQ (reference sequence). CDR3 sequence reads: CASSLDLPNQPQHF. The CDR3 region has the DNA TGTGCCAGCAGCTTAGACCTACCCAATCAGCCCCAGCATTTT. Full variable domain (missing parts from reference TRBV7-9 and TRBJ1-5): DTGVSQNPRHKITKRGQNVTFRCDPISEHNRLYWYRQTLGQGPEFLTYFQNEAQLEKSRLLSDRFSAERPKGSFSTLEIQRTEQGDSAMYLCASSLDLPNQPQHFGDGTRLSIL.

As concerns this clone: Different DNA sequences within this sample yield the same CDR3. The chain employs TRBV19 and TRBJ2-1; the D gene is possibly TRBD2 (7 bases). Per the germline V gene, CDR1 is LNHDA and CDR2 is SQIVND (reference sequence). V was trimmed by 1 base and J by 4 bases, leaving 11 bases between them. The CDR3 has 15 amino acids. CDR3 sequence: CASSIGGGSYNEQFF. CDR3 DNA: TGTGCCAGTAGTATAGGGGGGGGCTCTTACAATGAGCAGTTCTTC.

The chain recombines TRBV11-3 with TRBJ2-2; 7 positions agree with TRBD2. The germline CDR1 and CDR2 sequences are SGHNT and YENEEA. CDR3 size: 15 residues. V was clipped by 3 bases and J by 3 bases; unmatched bases: 4. The DNA of the CDR3 is TGTGCCAGCAGCTTTACCCGGGGGGACACCGGGGAGCTGTTTTTT. Its protein is CASSFTRGDTGELFF. Drawing the rest from reference TRBV11-3 and TRBJ2-2, the complete variable domain is EAGVVQSPRYKIIEKKQPVAFWCNPISGHNTLYWYLQNLGQGPELLIRYENEEAVDDSQLPKDRFSAERLKGVDSTLKIQPAELGDSAVYLCASSFTRGDTGELFFGEGSRLTVL.

The V and J genes are TRBV2 and TRBJ2-7; 7 bases fit TRBD1. The J segment lost 4 bases and the V segment lost 8 bases, leaving 8 bases of the junction unmatched. From germline, CDR1 is SNHLY and CDR2 FYNNEI. The CDR3 totals 13 residues. CDR3 amino acids: CASDDRVRYEQYF. The CDR3 coding sequence is TGTGCCAGCGACGACAGGGTGCGGTACGAGCAGTACTTC.

The genes are TRBV4-1 and TRBJ2-7, with 11 bases that match TRBD1. This CDR3 has 12 residues. CDR1 and CDR2 from the germline V gene are MGHRA and YSYEKL. J lost 4 bases, V lost 8 bases, and 1 base had no gene match. This CDR3 reads CASGTGGYEQYF. In DNA form, the CDR3 reads TGCGCCAGCGGGACAGGGGGGTACGAGCAGTACTTC.

V is TRBV7-2 and J is TRBJ2-3, with D possibly being TRBD2 (6 bases). In germline, CDR1 is SGHTA, CDR2 FQGNSA. The V end was cut by 5 bases, the J end by 2 bases, with 17 bases between. This CDR3 spans 16 amino acids. The CDR3 here is CASSLTPGLLTDTQYF. In DNA, the CDR3 is TGTGCCAGCAGCCTTACGCCGGGACTCCTCACAGATACGCAGTATTTT.

This clone was picked up one time. The chain uses TRBV19 and TRBJ1-2; TRBD1 aligns across 10 bases. Germline values: CDR1 LNHDA, CDR2 SQIVND (reference sequence). After removal of 6 bases from V and 8 bases from J, the junction contained 6 bases not matched to a gene. CDR3 length equals 13 residues. In DNA, the CDR3 is TGTGCCAGTAGCCCGGGACAGGGGATGGGCTACACCTTC. Translation: CASSPGQGMGYTF.

This chain connects TRBV28 to TRBJ2-1, with D perhaps TRBD1 (6 bases). The CDR3 length is 12 residues. Per germline, CDR1 MDHEN and CDR2 SYDVKM. V gave up 1 base and J gave up 10 bases, with 8 bases separating them. CDR3: CASSLSGQEQFF. CDR3 bases: TGTGCCAGCAGTTTATCGGGACAAGAGCAGTTCTTC.

The chain employs TRBV28 and TRBJ1-5; D gene uncertain. The CDR3 has 12 amino acids. Between the trimmed V and J ends, which lost 4 bases and 4 bases, there was a span of 5 bases. CDR1 is MDHEN and CDR2 is SYDVKM in the germline V gene. The CDR3 DNA reads TGTGCCAGCAGTTCCCCAAATCAGCCCCAGCATTTT. It translates to CASSSPNQPQHF.

This clone appeared a single time. CDR3 in amino acids: CASSSLSSGNTIYF. The CDR3 DNA is TGTGCCAGCAGTTCTCTGAGCTCTGGAAACACCATATATTTT. This chain uses TRBV7-9 with TRBJ1-3; D remains unclear. Germline CDR1 and CDR2: SEHNR and FQNEAQ (reference sequence). V lost 6 bases and J 0 bases, leaving 9 bases between the germline ends. The CDR3 loop spans 14 amino acids.